Presented here are 28 T cell receptor beta chains from one specimen sequenced in a study of blood T cell repertoires in COVID-19. Produced via immunoSEQ multiplex PCR; TCRdb's table is partial and in-frame only. Here the sample spans about 250,000 clones, 88% being singletons. The sequenced sample consisted of PBMCs or T cells enriched from blood (not recorded which). The receptors shown here come from a woman aged 50 to 60 who had recovered from COVID-19.

This clone has only a few counts. The chain links TRBV7-8 to TRBJ1-1; 11 bases line up with TRBD1. Germline V gene data show CDR1 as SGHVS and CDR2 as FQNEAQ. The CDR3 is 14 residues long. V lost 5 bases, J lost 5 bases, and 4 bases stayed unmatched. CDR3 coding DNA: TGTGCCAGCAGCGGACAGGGGGCGAGAACTGAAGCTTTCTTT. It specifies CASSGQGARTEAFF. The full variable domain, in which reference TRBV7-8 and TRBJ1-1 provide the parts outside the CDR3, is GAGVSQSPRYKVAKRGQDVALRCDPISGHVSLFWYQQALGQGPEFLTYFQNEAQLDKSGLPSDRFFAERPEGSVSTLKIQRTQQEDSAVYLCASSGQGARTEAFFGQGTRLTVV.

The chain has TRBV5-8 and TRBJ2-7; 7 bases match TRBD2. Germline V gene data show CDR1 as SGHTS and CDR2 as YDEGEE. J gave up 0 bases and V 6 bases, and 6 bases lay outside the gene matches. CDR3 length: 14 residues. CDR3 loop: CASTRAGFSYEQYF. CDR3 in DNA: TGTGCCAGCACTCGAGCGGGATTCTCCTACGAGCAGTACTTC.

Here the CDR3 reads CASSPTWADSREGYTF. CDR3 coding DNA: TGTGCCAGCAGCCCCACGTGGGCCGACTCTCGGGAAGGCTACACCTTC. This chain uses TRBV11-2 with TRBJ1-2; D remains ambiguous. This CDR3 is 16 amino acids long. Germline V lookup: CDR1 SGHAT, CDR2 FQNNGV. V dropped 5 bases and J dropped 8 bases, with 24 bases sitting between them.

This clone was seen once. The chain is built from TRBV3-1 (or the pseudogene TRBV3-2) and TRBJ2-7, with D tentatively TRBD1 (5 bases). Germline CDR1 reads LGHDT; CDR2 reads YNNKEL (reference sequence). The V end lost 2 bases, the J end lost 7 bases, and 15 bases lay between the germline ends. CDR3 size: 14 residues. Here the CDR3 DNA reads TGTGCCAGCAGCCAATGGACACGGACCTGGGAGCAGTACTTC. It yields the protein CASSQWTRTWEQYF.

J is TRBJ1-4 and V is TRBV28; the match to TRBD1 covers 7 bases. The CDR3 loop spans 16 amino acids. CDR1 and CDR2 from the germline V gene are MDHEN and SYDVKM. V trimming: 6 bases; J trimming: 0 bases; junction bases outside the gene matches: 7. The CDR3 sequence is CASRSGTEATNEKLFF. The CDR3 DNA reads TGTGCCAGCAGATCCGGGACAGAAGCAACTAATGAAAAACTGTTTTTT. The full variable domain, its missing parts supplied by reference TRBV28 and TRBJ1-4, is DVKVTQSSRYLVKRTGEKVFLECVQDMDHENMFWYRQDPGLGLRLIYFSYDVKMKEKGDIPEGYSVSREKKERFSLILESASTNQTSMYLCASRSGTEATNEKLFFGSGTQLSVL.

As regards this clone: Other DNA sequences in this specimen translate into the identical CDR3. The rearrangement uses TRBV9 and TRBJ1-5; D might be TRBD1 (5 bases). Germline assignment: CDR1 SGDLS and CDR2 YYNGEE. Between the trimmed V and J ends, which lost 0 bases and 2 bases, there was a span of 6 bases. The CDR3 extends over 14 amino acids. The CDR3 spells CASSVAGGNQPQHF. In nucleotides, the CDR3 is TGTGCCAGCAGCGTAGCGGGGGGCAATCAGCCCCAGCATTTT.

This clone was seen a single time. The chain combines TRBV15 with TRBJ2-7, with 10 bases matching TRBD2. CDR1 and CDR2 (germline): LNHNV, YYDKDF (reference sequence). The CDR3 spans 15 residues. After removal of 1 base from V and 4 bases from J, the junction contained 4 bases not matched to a gene. The CDR3 is CATSRASSGSYEQYF. As DNA, the CDR3 is TGTGCCACCAGCAGAGCGTCTAGCGGGAGTTACGAGCAGTACTTC. Full variable domain (remainder filled in from reference TRBV15 and TRBJ2-7): DAMVIQNPRYQVTQFGKPVTLSCSQTLNHNVMYWYQQKSSQAPKLLFHYYDKDFNNEADTPDNFQSRRPNTSFCFLDIRSPGLGDTAMYLCATSRASSGSYEQYFGPGTRLTVT.

This clone was counted between two and nine times. Here the CDR3 reads CASSLAGGTGELFF. CDR3 nucleotides: TGTGCCAGCAGCTTGGCGGGAGGCACCGGGGAGCTGTTTTTT. The chain combines TRBV5-4 with TRBJ2-2, with 7 bases fitting TRBD2. CDR3 length: 14 residues. Germline values: CDR1 SGHNT, CDR2 YYREEE (reference sequence). Trimming removed 0 bases from V and 4 bases from J; junction bases left unmatched: 0.

The rearrangement links TRBV7-9 to TRBJ2-2; TRBD1 matches at 7 bases. The germline V gene encodes CDR1 SEHNR and CDR2 FQNEAQ (reference sequence). V gave up 5 bases and J gave up 2 bases; unmatched junction bases: 5. The length of the CDR3 is 15 residues. The CDR3 nucleotides are TGTGCCAGCAGCCACAACAGGGGTAACACCGGGGAGCTGTTTTTT. This translates into CASSHNRGNTGELFF.

This chain links TRBV29-1 with TRBJ1-4; 10 bases align to TRBD1. V trimming: 7 bases; J trimming: 5 bases; junction bases outside the gene matches: 4. This CDR3 has 13 residues. Germline V CDR1 and CDR2: SQVTM, ANQGSEA. This chain's CDR3 is CSGMGQGNEKLFF. CDR3 nucleotides: TGCAGCGGGATGGGACAGGGGAATGAAAAACTGTTTTTT.

Points on this clone: One junction end does not reproduce the germline sequence, and a read error may be involved. The CDR3 loop is CASGLVVAGTGELFF. In nucleotides, the CDR3 is TGTGCTAGTGGCTTGGTAGTAGCAGGGACCGGGGAGCTGTTTTTT. The chain links TRBV12-5 to TRBJ2-2; D is possibly TRBD1 (5 bases). CDR1 and CDR2 from the germline V gene are LGHNT and FRNRAP. CDR3 size: 15 residues.

This clone was seen more than once but under ten times. The J gene is TRBJ1-5, the V gene TRBV5-1; TRBD1 is a possible D gene (6 bases). CDR1 is SGHRS and CDR2 is YFSETQ in the germline V gene. Trimming cost V 4 bases and J 0 bases, with 14 bases left between them. The CDR3 is 16 residues long. The CDR3, as DNA: TGCGCCAGCAGCCTGGGAGCGGACAGTAGCAATCAGCCCCAGCATTTT. This gives the protein CASSLGADSSNQPQHF.

The rearrangement uses TRBV7-2 and TRBJ2-7; TRBD2 agrees at 7 bases. The germline CDR1 and CDR2 sequences are SGHTA and FQGNSA. J gave up 2 bases and V 3 bases, and 1 base lay outside the gene matches. The CDR3 extends over 13 amino acids. CDR3 region: CASSFAGAYEQYF. In nucleotides, the CDR3 is TGTGCCAGCAGCTTTGCGGGGGCCTACGAGCAGTACTTC.

In this sample, this clone turned up a few times. The chain has TRBV14 and TRBJ1-6, with D possibly TRBD1 on 5 matching bases. The CDR3 consists of 16 residues. V was cut by 1 base and J by 4 bases, with 11 bases left in between. CDR1 is SGHDN, CDR2 FVKESK, per germline. CDR3 amino acids: CASSQGLGVYNSPLHF. The CDR3 nucleotides read TGTGCCAGCAGCCAAGGCCTAGGGGTTTATAATTCACCCCTCCACTTT. Full variable domain (missing parts from reference TRBV14 and TRBJ1-6): EAGVTQFPSHSVIEKGQTVTLRCDPISGHDNLYWYRRVMGKEIKFLLHFVKESKQDESGMPNNRFLAERTGGTYSTLKVQPAELEDSGVYFCASSQGLGVYNSPLHFGNGTRLTVT.

Comments on this clone: Other DNA sequences in the sample encode the same CDR3. This chain links TRBV5-1 with TRBJ1-5; weak D call: TRBD1 (6 bases). The CDR3 has 15 amino acids. Trimming removed 0 bases from V and 2 bases from J, with 9 bases in between. Germline-derived CDR1 and CDR2 are SGHRS and YFSETQ. CDR3 protein: CASSLEQGRNQPQHF. CDR3 in DNA: TGCGCCAGCAGCTTGGAACAGGGACGCAATCAGCCCCAGCATTTT.

The table lists this clone with a count of one. The CDR3 reads CSASIFPGSHPVDEQFF. CDR3 DNA sequence: TGCAGTGCTAGTATCTTCCCAGGCAGCCACCCGGTGGATGAGCAGTTCTTC. The gene calls are TRBV20-1 and TRBJ2-1; unclear D gene. The ends were cut back, 3 bases at V and 8 bases at J, with 26 bases in the middle. The germline V gene encodes CDR1 DFQATT and CDR2 SNEGSKA (reference sequence). This CDR3 is built from 17 residues.

The CDR3 nucleotides are TGTGCCAGCAGCTCCTCGGGACTGCTGGATTACGAGCAGTACTTC. Protein product: CASSSSGLLDYEQYF. The chain employs TRBV11-2 and TRBJ2-7, with TRBD2 as a possible D gene (6 bases). V lost 4 bases and J lost 4, with 17 bases in between. Per the germline V gene, CDR1 is SGHAT and CDR2 is FQNNGV. This CDR3 has 15 residues.

The chain links TRBV7-2 to TRBJ1-1, with D maybe TRBD1 (6 bases). The CDR3 runs to 11 residues. Trimming left V 4 bases short and J 11 bases short, with 11 bases between. Germline assignment: CDR1 SGHTA and CDR2 FQGNSA. CDR3 loop: CASSYDRRAFF. In DNA form, the CDR3 reads TGTGCCAGCAGCTACGACAGGCGGGCTTTCTTT.

The rearrangement joins TRBV2 to TRBJ1-2; D call uncertain. The CDR3 runs 13 residues. Germline V gene lookup returns CDR1 SNHLY and CDR2 FYNNEI. Between the trimmed V and J ends, which lost 6 bases and 4 bases, there was a span of 12 bases. CDR3 coding DNA: TGTGCCAGCAGCCGCCGGGGAATCTATGGCTACACCTTC. Translating gives CASSRRGIYGYTF.

The chain links TRBV30 to TRBJ1-1; 10 nucleotides match TRBD1. CDR3 length: 14 residues. Germline V gene sequence: CDR1 GTSNPN, CDR2 SVGIG (reference sequence). With 3 bases clipped from V and 1 base from J, the junction kept 2 bases outside the gene matches. The CDR3: CAWRRQGANTEAFF. DNA for the CDR3: TGTGCCTGGAGGAGACAGGGGGCGAACACTGAAGCTTTCTTT.

This chain joins TRBV29-1 and TRBJ2-2; 7 nucleotides line up with TRBD2. The junction had 5 bases not matched to a gene; V was cut back by 4 bases and J by 3 bases. The CDR3 spans 14 residues. Per germline, CDR1 SQVTM and CDR2 ANQGSEA. Here the CDR3 DNA reads TGCAGCGTTGGCGGGAGAGTTGACACCGGGGAGCTGTTTTTT. This codes for CSVGGRVDTGELFF.

The J gene is TRBJ1-5, the V gene TRBV19; D is ambiguous. CDR3 length: 14 residues. From germline, CDR1 is LNHDA and CDR2 SQIVND (reference sequence). The V gene lost 4 bases and the J gene lost 10 bases, with 17 bases spanning the gap. The CDR3 coding sequence is TGTGCCAGTAGTACGACCTTCCCCGGGGAACCCCAGCATTTT. This encodes CASSTTFPGEPQHF.

This chain joins TRBV27 and TRBJ1-1; TRBD1 matches 7 bases. Trimming removed 4 bases from V and 1 base from J; junction bases left unmatched: 9. This CDR3 contains 16 residues. Germline-derived CDR1 and CDR2 are MNHEY and SMNVEV (reference sequence). CDR3 DNA: TGTGCCAGCAGTTCCGCGGCTAGACAGGGGAACACTGAAGCTTTCTTT. It is translated as CASSSAARQGNTEAFF.

V is TRBV28 and J is TRBJ1-6; D is undetermined. This CDR3 contains 12 residues. The V end was cut by 4 bases, the J end by 8 bases, with 6 bases between. Germline loops: CDR1 MDHEN, CDR2 SYDVKM. The CDR3 coding sequence is TGTGCCAGCAGTTCCCTCGATTCACCCCTCCACTTT. Encoded protein: CASSSLDSPLHF.

This chain connects TRBV7-9 to TRBJ1-3, with 10 bases matching TRBD1. Germline loops: CDR1 SEHNR, CDR2 FQNEAQ (reference sequence). The V and J ends lost 4 bases and 2 bases, in that order; junction bases with no gene match: 5. The CDR3 is made up of 16 amino acids. The CDR3 DNA reads TGTGCCAGCAGCTATCCCGGGACAGGGGCTGGAAACACCATATATTTT. Translation: CASSYPGTGAGNTIYF.

V is TRBV27 and J is TRBJ2-3, with 8 bases that match TRBD1. The CDR3 contains 16 residues. In germline, CDR1 is MNHEY, CDR2 SMNVEV (reference sequence). The ends lost 5 bases at V and 3 bases at J; junction bases unmatched: 10. CDR3: CASSLERQGMTDTQYF. As DNA, the CDR3 is TGTGCCAGCAGTCTTGAAAGACAGGGGATGACAGATACGCAGTATTTT.

Only one count was recorded for this clone. The gene calls are TRBV27 and TRBJ2-1; 7 bases fit TRBD1. V was clipped by 3 bases and J by 8 bases; unmatched bases: 10. The CDR3 extends over 15 amino acids. The germline gives CDR1 MNHEY, CDR2 SMNVEV (reference sequence). CDR3 coding DNA: TGTGCCAGCAGTTTCCCTGGACAGGCTGTCCATGAGCAGTTCTTC. It specifies CASSFPGQAVHEQFF.

This clone was detected only once. The chain uses TRBV7-6 and TRBJ2-1; 9 bases match TRBD1. Germline values: CDR1 SGHVS, CDR2 FNYEAQ. CDR3 length: 14 amino acids. The trim removed 3 bases at V and 5 bases at J, leaving 2 bases unmatched. The CDR3 spells CASSFRDRDNEQFF. CDR3 nucleotides: TGTGCCAGCAGCTTTAGGGACAGGGACAATGAGCAGTTCTTC.